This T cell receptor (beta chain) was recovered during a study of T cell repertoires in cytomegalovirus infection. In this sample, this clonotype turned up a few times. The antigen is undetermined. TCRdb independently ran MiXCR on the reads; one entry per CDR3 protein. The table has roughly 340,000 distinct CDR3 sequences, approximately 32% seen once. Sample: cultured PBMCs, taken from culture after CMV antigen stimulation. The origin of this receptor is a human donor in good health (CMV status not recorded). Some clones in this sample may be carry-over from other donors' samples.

The CDR3 loop is CASSADPWGPGANVLTF. The CDR3 coding sequence is TGTGCCAGCAGTGCGGACCCTTGGGGTCCTGGGGCCAACGTCCTGACTTTC. The chain is built from TRBV6-1 and TRBJ2-6, with D unresolved. V lost 4 bases, J lost 2 bases, and 15 bases lay in between. This CDR3 comprises 17 residues. Germline V CDR1 and CDR2: MNHNS, SASEGT.